This record concerns one T cell receptor (beta chain) sequence. In the authors' methods: By means of reference gene primer amplification, nucleated cell counts were estimated. This table comes from immunoSEQ multiplex PCR, and its TCRdb copy is limited to in-frame clones, with some not included. The V and J calls and the clone size are those of that table, but D and trimming were determined from the DNA. Of about 250,000 clones in the sample, around nine tenths are singletons; the top ten hold around 1.7%. Germline V gene sequence: CDR1 LNHDA, CDR2 SQIVND (reference sequence). After removal of 5 bases from V and 0 bases from J, the junction contained 13 bases not matched to a gene. The CDR3 consists of 18 residues. The data stem from a study of blood T cell repertoires in COVID-19. Study in general: The samples span acute and convalescent COVID-19 from the United States, Italy and Spain. From T cells, B-cell-depleted T cells, or PBMCs came the material, which was cDNA or gDNA.

The specimen sequenced was peripheral blood. The V gene is TRBV19, the J gene TRBJ1-5, with 7 bases lining up with TRBD1. This receptor was identified in an older woman who had recovered from COVID-19. The chain's CDR3 is CASSDRVPPYYSNQPQHF. The CDR3 nucleotides are TGTGCCAGTAGTGACAGGGTCCCCCCTTATTATAGCAATCAGCCCCAGCATTTT.